This paragraph reports one TCR beta chain. The target antigen is unknown. Per the germline V gene, CDR1 is GTSNPN and CDR2 is SVGIG (reference sequence). The length of the CDR3 is 12 residues. Trimming at V came to 8 bases and at J to 4 bases, leaving 6 bases not matched to a gene. The sample comes from a study of T cell responses to AZD1222 COVID-19 vaccine. Study-wide findings and caveats: Most donors were white British, females outnumbered males, and clonal diversity was possibly underestimated. Targets within unmutated variant regions were reportedly found for nearly half of spike-specific TCRs.

Libraries were prepared by immunoSEQ multiplex PCR; TCRdb keeps only in-frame clonotypes and omits some of them. The table has 95,000 to 150,000 clones, approximately 92% seen once. The TCR originated in an adult in good health. The specimen was peripheral blood, collected on day 0 of AZD1222 vaccination. The chain joins TRBV30 to TRBJ1-2, with TRBD1 matching 8 bases. DNA for the CDR3: TGTGCCGGCGGACAGGGCGTCTATGGCTACACCTTC. Protein: CAGGQGVYGYTF.